The 25 T cell receptor beta chains reported below all come from one sample, sequenced in a study of blood T cell repertoires in COVID-19. Using immunoSEQ multiplex PCR, the repertoire was profiled, and TCRdb retains in-frame clones only, with some absent. The data show approximately 140,000 clones, with approximately 79% seen just once and roughly 2.2% held by the top ten. The sample comprised PBMCs or T cells enriched from blood (not recorded which). These receptors were taken from a middle-aged man with acute COVID-19.

This clone has a single count. The chain links TRBV5-1 to TRBJ1-5, with D possibly TRBD1 on 6 matching bases. V lost 4 bases to trimming and J lost 3 bases, with 11 bases between them. The CDR3 is 14 residues long. Germline CDR1 and CDR2: SGHRS and YFSETQ. Written as DNA, the CDR3 is TGCGCCAGCAGCACCGGACAGCTCAATCAGCCCCAGCATTTT. Translated, it gives CASSTGQLNQPQHF.

The CDR3 sequence is CASSLLGRTEAFF. CDR3 sequence (DNA): TGTGCCAGCAGCTTACTGGGGAGGACTGAAGCTTTCTTT. This chain links TRBV7-3 with TRBJ1-1; the D is unclear. Trimming cost V 2 bases and J 5 bases, with 9 bases left between them. The CDR3 is 13 amino acids. Germline V gene data show CDR1 as SGHTA and CDR2 as FQGTGA.

Only one count was recorded for this clone. The chain carries TRBV2 and TRBJ1-5, with 10 bases lining up with TRBD1. CDR1 SNHLY and CDR2 FYNNEI come from the germline V gene. The CDR3 covers 16 residues. The junction had 10 bases not matched to a gene; V was cut back by 6 bases and J by 5 bases. CDR3 in DNA: TGTGCCAGCAGGACAGGGGGCGCAAGAGGTGATCAGCCCCAGCATTTT. Translated, it gives CASRTGGARGDQPQHF.

J is TRBJ2-1 and V is TRBV28, with TRBD2 as a possible D gene (6 bases). There are 14 residues in the CDR3. The germline CDR1 and CDR2 sequences are MDHEN and SYDVKM. Trimming pared 4 bases from V and 0 bases from J, leaving 7 bases between. In DNA, the CDR3 is TGTGCCAGCAGTTGGGGAGGCTCCTACAATGAGCAGTTCTTC. Translating it yields CASSWGGSYNEQFF.

This sequence joins TRBV3-1 (or the pseudogene TRBV3-2) and TRBJ2-7; D not certain. Germline CDR1 LGHDT, CDR2 YNNKEL (reference sequence). The CDR3 extends over 14 amino acids. V was clipped by 2 bases and J by 2 bases, with 10 bases between them. As DNA, the CDR3 is TGTGCCAGCAGCCAACGCTACCCCCCCTACGAGCAGTACTTC. Its protein product is CASSQRYPPYEQYF.

V usage is TRBV6-6 and J usage is TRBJ2-1, with TRBD2 as a possible D gene (6 bases). The length of the CDR3 is 15 residues. V was trimmed by 6 bases and J by 2 bases, leaving 14 bases between them. Germline-derived CDR1 and CDR2 are MNHNY and SVGAGI (reference sequence). CDR3 sequence: CASRHGSEAYNEQFF. CDR3 bases: TGTGCCAGCAGACACGGGAGTGAAGCCTACAATGAGCAGTTCTTC.

The chain is built from TRBV4-1 and TRBJ2-5; D is uncertain. The V end lost 5 bases, the J end lost 5 bases, and 15 bases lay between the germline ends. Germline-derived CDR1 and CDR2 are MGHRA and YSYEKL. The CDR3 length is 14 residues. This CDR3 is CASSLNAAKETQYF. Written as DNA, the CDR3 is TGCGCCAGCAGCTTAAACGCCGCTAAGGAGACCCAGTACTTC.

The chain uses TRBV20-1 and TRBJ2-3, with D possibly TRBD2 on 6 matching bases. Looked up from germline, CDR1 is DFQATT and CDR2 is SNEGSKA (reference sequence). Trimming took off 3 bases at V and 3 bases at J, with 16 bases between the two ends. The CDR3 is 15 amino acids. CDR3 region: CSASELGGRTDTQYF. The DNA for the CDR3 is TGCAGTGCTAGTGAACTCGGAGGGAGGACAGATACGCAGTATTTT.

The CDR3 DNA sequence: TGTGCCAGCACCCTCATGCCGGGGGAGGGAGAAAAACTGTTTTTT. Protein: CASTLMPGEGEKLFF. The rearrangement joins TRBV11-2 to TRBJ1-4; D might be TRBD1 (5 bases). V was pared by 7 bases and J by 8 bases, with 20 bases between. CDR1 SGHAT and CDR2 FQNNGV come from the germline V gene. The CDR3 runs 15 residues.

The rearrangement links TRBV14 to TRBJ1-2; 12 bases match TRBD1. The V gene's germline CDR1 is SGHDN and CDR2 FVKESK. The CDR3 is made up of 17 amino acids. The J segment lost 2 bases and the V segment lost 4 bases, leaving 8 bases of the junction unmatched. CDR3 sequence reads: CASSLRSGTGGNYGYTF. The CDR3 region has the DNA TGTGCCAGCAGCCTCCGGAGCGGGACAGGGGGCAACTATGGCTACACCTTC. Filled out from reference TRBV14 and TRBJ1-2, the complete variable domain reads EAGVTQFPSHSVIEKGQTVTLRCDPISGHDNLYWYRRVMGKEIKFLLHFVKESKQDESGMPNNRFLAERTGGTYSTLKVQPAELEDSGVYFCASSLRSGTGGNYGYTFGSGTRLTVV.

As DNA, the CDR3 is TGTGCCTGGAGTGTACTAGGCGGAGAGACCCAGTACTTC. It is translated as CAWSVLGGETQYF. The V call is TRBV30, the J call TRBJ2-5; possible D gene TRBD2, 5 bases. V dropped 0 bases and J dropped 4 bases, with 9 bases sitting between them. The CDR3 totals 13 residues. Germline CDR1 reads GTSNPN; CDR2 reads SVGIG (reference sequence).

V usage is TRBV5-6 and J usage is TRBJ2-2; the match to TRBD2 covers 10 bases. The CDR3 runs to 17 residues. The V segment lost 4 bases and the J segment 5 bases; nucleotides outside the gene matches: 11. Germline V gene data show CDR1 as SGHDT and CDR2 as YYEEEE. The CDR3 protein is CASSRLAGAVGTGELFF. The CDR3 nucleotides read TGTGCCAGCAGCCGCCTAGCGGGGGCCGTCGGGACCGGGGAGCTGTTTTTT.

The chain combines TRBV5-1 with TRBJ1-2, with D possibly TRBD1 on 5 matching bases. The germline gives CDR1 SGHRS, CDR2 YFSETQ. This CDR3 comprises 15 residues. The V end was cut by 9 bases, the J end by 7 bases, with 25 bases between. The CDR3 DNA follows: TGCGCCACCGGAAACGGGGGACCCGCAGAGGGTGGCTACACCTTC. It yields the protein CATGNGGPAEGGYTF.

V gene TRBV7-8 combines with J gene TRBJ1-1; TRBD1 matches 7 bases. Germline CDR1 is SGHVS and CDR2 is FQNEAQ. This CDR3 is built from 15 residues. V lost 5 bases and J lost 3; bases outside the gene matches: 9. This CDR3 is CASSLGGRGDTEAFF. The CDR3 DNA reads as TGTGCCAGCAGCCTAGGGGGCAGGGGGGACACTGAAGCTTTCTTT.

V is TRBV3-1 (or the pseudogene TRBV3-2) and J is TRBJ1-5, with TRBD1 as a possible D gene (6 bases). V was shortened by 4 bases and J by 5 bases, with 12 bases between the two germline ends. This CDR3 contains 14 residues. Germline lookup yields CDR1 LGHDT and CDR2 YNNKEL (reference sequence). CDR3 sequence: CASSRRGGDQPQHF. The CDR3 nucleotides read TGTGCCAGCAGCCGAAGGGGGGGGGATCAGCCCCAGCATTTT.

The chain recombines TRBV5-4 with TRBJ2-3; D possibly corresponds to TRBD1 (6 bases). The CDR3 has 17 residues. Looked up from germline, CDR1 is SGHNT and CDR2 is YYREEE (reference sequence). The V and J ends lost 0 bases and 1 base respectively, with 15 bases between them. CDR3 DNA sequence: TGTGCCAGCAGCTTGGACCCACAGGGCACGGGCACAGATACGCAGTATTTT. This sequence encodes CASSLDPQGTGTDTQYF.

This chain joins TRBV9 and TRBJ2-3, with 9 positions matching TRBD1. The V gene's germline CDR1 is SGDLS and CDR2 YYNGEE. The V gene end was trimmed by 4 bases and the J gene end by 6 bases; junction bases not matched to a gene: 12. This CDR3 region has 16 residues. The CDR3 sequence is CASSPVVTGTGDTQYF. As DNA, the CDR3 is TGTGCCAGCAGCCCAGTGGTGACAGGGACAGGGGATACGCAGTATTTT.

This clone was counted between two and nine times. This chain uses TRBV12-3 or TRBV12-4 with TRBJ1-1, with D hard to call. The length of the CDR3 is 13 residues. Trimming cost V 7 bases and J 4 bases, with 13 bases left between them. The CDR3 sequence is CASTQLTLTEAFF. The CDR3, as DNA: TGTGCCAGCACCCAACTAACCCTCACTGAAGCTTTCTTT.

The rearrangement uses TRBV6-5 and TRBJ2-1, with TRBD2 matching over 8 bases. V was clipped by 0 bases and J by 4 bases; unmatched bases: 2. The CDR3 is 15 residues long. Germline loops: CDR1 MNHEY, CDR2 SVGAGI. The CDR3 sequence is CASSYSTGGYNEQFF. CDR3 nucleotide sequence: TGTGCCAGCAGTTACTCAACGGGAGGGTACAATGAGCAGTTCTTC.

V usage is TRBV12-3 or TRBV12-4 and J usage is TRBJ1-2; D possibly corresponds to TRBD1 (6 bases). CDR3 size: 13 residues. Trimming left V 6 bases short and J 8 bases short, with 16 bases between. DNA of the CDR3: TGTGCCAGCAGCCTTAGGACAGAGGAAGGCTACACCTTC. Protein sequence: CASSLRTEEGYTF.

This chain connects TRBV28 to TRBJ1-2, with TRBD1 identical over 9 bases. The CDR3 extends over 13 amino acids. Germline-derived CDR1 and CDR2 are MDHEN and SYDVKM. After removal of 6 bases from V and 10 bases from J, the junction contained 9 bases not matched to a gene. The CDR3 DNA follows: TGTGCCAGCAGCCAGGGACAGGGTGTGGACTACACCTTC. As protein: CASSQGQGVDYTF.

The genes are TRBV7-2 and TRBJ2-1, with D possibly TRBD2 on 6 matching bases. Trimming cost V 1 base and J 4 bases, with 14 bases left between them. Germline V gives CDR1 SGHTA, CDR2 FQGNSA. CDR3 size: 16 residues. CDR3 sequence reads: CASSLGSGKTYNEQFF. The CDR3 region has the DNA TGTGCCAGCAGCTTAGGTAGCGGAAAAACTTACAATGAGCAGTTCTTC.

The CDR3 nucleotides read TGTGCCACCAGAGCTGCGACAGGGGGAAATTCACCCCTCCACTTT. This encodes CATRAATGGNSPLHF. The rearrangement uses TRBV15 and TRBJ1-6; 9 bases are a match to TRBD1. V shed 6 bases, J shed 7 bases, and the junction held 7 bases outside the gene matches. The CDR3 contains 15 residues. Germline lookup yields CDR1 LNHNV and CDR2 YYDKDF (reference sequence).

The V gene is TRBV18, the J gene TRBJ2-1; 9 bases are shared with TRBD1. The ends lost 0 bases at V and 7 bases at J; junction bases unmatched: 1. The CDR3 runs to 14 residues. CDR1 KGHSH and CDR2 LQKENI come from the germline V gene. The CDR3 coding sequence is TGTGCCAGCTCACCACCGGGGACAGGGAATGAGCAGTTCTTC. It codes for CASSPPGTGNEQFF.

The chain carries TRBV6-6 and TRBJ2-3; the D gene is possibly TRBD2 (6 bases). From germline, CDR1 is MNHNY and CDR2 SVGAGI (reference sequence). Trimming shortened V by 5 bases and J by 0 bases, and 12 bases separated the two germline ends. The CDR3 loop spans 15 amino acids. The CDR3 DNA is TGTGCCAGCAGTCTCGGCGGGATTAGCACAGATACGCAGTATTTT. This encodes CASSLGGISTDTQYF.